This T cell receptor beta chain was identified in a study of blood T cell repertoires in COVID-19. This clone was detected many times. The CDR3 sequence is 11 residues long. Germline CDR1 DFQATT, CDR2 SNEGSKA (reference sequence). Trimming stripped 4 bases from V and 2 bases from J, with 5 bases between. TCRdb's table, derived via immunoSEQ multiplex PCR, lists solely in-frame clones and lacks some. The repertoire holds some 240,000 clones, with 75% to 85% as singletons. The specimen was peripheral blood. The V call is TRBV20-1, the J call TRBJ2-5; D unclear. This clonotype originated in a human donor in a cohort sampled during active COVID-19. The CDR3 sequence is CSAKQQETQYF. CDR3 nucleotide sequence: TGCAGTGCTAAACAACAAGAGACCCAGTACTTC.